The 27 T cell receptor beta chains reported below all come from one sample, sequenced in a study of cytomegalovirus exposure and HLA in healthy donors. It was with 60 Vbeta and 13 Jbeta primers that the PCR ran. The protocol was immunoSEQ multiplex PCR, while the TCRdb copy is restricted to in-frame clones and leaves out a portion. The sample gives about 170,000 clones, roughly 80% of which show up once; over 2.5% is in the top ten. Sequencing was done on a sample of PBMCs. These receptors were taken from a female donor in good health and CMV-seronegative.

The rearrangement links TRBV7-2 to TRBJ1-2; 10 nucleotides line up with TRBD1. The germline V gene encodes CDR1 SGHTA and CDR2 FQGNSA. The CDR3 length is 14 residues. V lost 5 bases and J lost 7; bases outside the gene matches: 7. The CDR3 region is CASSRDRGQTGYTF. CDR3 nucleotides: TGTGCCAGCAGCCGAGACAGGGGGCAAACTGGCTACACCTTC. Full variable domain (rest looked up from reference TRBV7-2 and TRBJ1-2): GAGVSQSPSNKVTEKGKDVELRCDPISGHTALYWYRQSLGQGLEFLIYFQGNSAPDKSGLPSDRFSAERTGGSVSTLTIQRTQQEDSAVYLCASSRDRGQTGYTFGSGTRLTVV.

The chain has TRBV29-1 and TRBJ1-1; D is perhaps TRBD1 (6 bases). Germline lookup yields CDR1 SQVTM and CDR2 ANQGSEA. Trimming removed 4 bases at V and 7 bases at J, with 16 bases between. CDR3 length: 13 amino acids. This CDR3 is CSVGYKGGSEAFF. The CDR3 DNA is TGCAGCGTTGGATACAAGGGGGGGAGTGAAGCTTTCTTT.

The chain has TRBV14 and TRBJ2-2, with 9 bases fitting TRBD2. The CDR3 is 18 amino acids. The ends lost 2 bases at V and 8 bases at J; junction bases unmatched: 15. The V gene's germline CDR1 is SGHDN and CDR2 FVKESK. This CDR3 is CASSQKWWGSGGLGELFF. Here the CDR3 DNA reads TGTGCCAGCAGCCAAAAGTGGTGGGGGAGCGGGGGGCTTGGGGAGCTGTTTTTT.

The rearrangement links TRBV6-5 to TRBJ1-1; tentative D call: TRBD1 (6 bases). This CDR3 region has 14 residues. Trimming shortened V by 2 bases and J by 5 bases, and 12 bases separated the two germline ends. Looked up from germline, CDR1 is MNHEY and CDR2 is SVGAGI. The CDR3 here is CASSYGVRGTEAFF. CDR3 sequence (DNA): TGTGCCAGCAGTTACGGCGTGAGGGGGACTGAAGCTTTCTTT.

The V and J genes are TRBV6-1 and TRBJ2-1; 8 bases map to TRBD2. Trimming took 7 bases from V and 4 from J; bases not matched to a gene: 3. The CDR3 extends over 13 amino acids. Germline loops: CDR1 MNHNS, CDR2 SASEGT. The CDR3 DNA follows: TGTGCCAGCACGGGACTAGGGTACAATGAGCAGTTCTTC. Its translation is CASTGLGYNEQFF.

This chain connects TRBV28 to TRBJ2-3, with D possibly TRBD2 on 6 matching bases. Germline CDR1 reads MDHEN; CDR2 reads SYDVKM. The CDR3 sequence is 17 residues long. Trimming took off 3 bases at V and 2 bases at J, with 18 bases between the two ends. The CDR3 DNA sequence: TGTGCCAGCAGTTTCGATCACGGGACTCAGGTCACAGATACGCAGTATTTT. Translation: CASSFDHGTQVTDTQYF.

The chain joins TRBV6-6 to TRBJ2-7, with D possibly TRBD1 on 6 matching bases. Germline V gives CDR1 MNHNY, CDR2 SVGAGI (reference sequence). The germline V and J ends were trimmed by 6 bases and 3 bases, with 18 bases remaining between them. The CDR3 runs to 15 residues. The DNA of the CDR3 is TGTGCCAGCAGGAGATTTACAGGGCTCTACTACGAGCAGTACTTC. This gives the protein CASRRFTGLYYEQYF.

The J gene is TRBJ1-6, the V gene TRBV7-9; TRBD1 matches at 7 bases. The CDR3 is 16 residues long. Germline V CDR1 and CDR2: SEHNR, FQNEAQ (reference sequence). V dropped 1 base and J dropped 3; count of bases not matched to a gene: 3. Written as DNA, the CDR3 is TGTGCCAGCAGCTTAGGACAGGGCTTCTATAATTCACCCCTCCACTTT. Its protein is CASSLGQGFYNSPLHF.

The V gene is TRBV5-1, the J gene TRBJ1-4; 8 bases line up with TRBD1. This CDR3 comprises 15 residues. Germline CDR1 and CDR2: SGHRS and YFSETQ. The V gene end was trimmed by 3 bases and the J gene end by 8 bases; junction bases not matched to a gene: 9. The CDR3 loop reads CASSSQTGAQEKLFF. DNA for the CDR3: TGCGCCAGCAGCTCCCAGACAGGGGCACAGGAAAAACTGTTTTTT.

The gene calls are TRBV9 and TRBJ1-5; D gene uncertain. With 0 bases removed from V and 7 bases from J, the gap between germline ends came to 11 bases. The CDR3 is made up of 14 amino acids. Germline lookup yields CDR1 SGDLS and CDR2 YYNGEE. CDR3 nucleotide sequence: TGTGCCAGCAGCGTAGGGGGAAGGGAGCAGCCCCAGCATTTT. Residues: CASSVGGREQPQHF.

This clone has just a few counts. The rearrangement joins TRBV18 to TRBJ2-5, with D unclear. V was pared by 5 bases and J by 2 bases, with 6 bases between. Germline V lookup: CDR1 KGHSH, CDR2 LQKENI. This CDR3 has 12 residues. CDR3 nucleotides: TGTGCCAGCTCAACGCGGCAAGAGACCCAGTACTTC. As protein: CASSTRQETQYF.

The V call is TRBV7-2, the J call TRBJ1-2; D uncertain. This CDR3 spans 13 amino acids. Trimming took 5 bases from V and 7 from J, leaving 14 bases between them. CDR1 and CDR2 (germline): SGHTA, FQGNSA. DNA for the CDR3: TGTGCCAGCAGCCTGCGGGATCCCGGTGGCTACACCTTC. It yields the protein CASSLRDPGGYTF.

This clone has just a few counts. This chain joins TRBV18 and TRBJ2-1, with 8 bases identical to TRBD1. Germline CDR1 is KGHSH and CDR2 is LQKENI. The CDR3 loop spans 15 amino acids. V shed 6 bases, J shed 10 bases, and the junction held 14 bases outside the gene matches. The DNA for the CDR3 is TGTGCCAGCTCGATGGACCTTACTGACAGGGGAGAGCAGTTCTTC. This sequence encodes CASSMDLTDRGEQFF.

DNA for the CDR3: TGTGCCAGCAGCCCGGGACCCAGGGGATCCTACGAGCAGTACTTC. It codes for CASSPGPRGSYEQYF. This chain links TRBV5-4 with TRBJ2-7; D possibly corresponds to TRBD1 (6 bases). CDR3 length: 15 amino acids. Per the germline V gene, CDR1 is SGHNT and CDR2 is YYREEE (reference sequence). Trimming stripped 4 bases from V and 1 base from J, with 15 bases between.

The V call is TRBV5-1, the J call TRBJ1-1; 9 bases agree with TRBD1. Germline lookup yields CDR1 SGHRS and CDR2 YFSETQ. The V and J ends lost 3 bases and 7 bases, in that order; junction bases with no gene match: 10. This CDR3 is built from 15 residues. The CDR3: CASSSPDRGGFEAFF. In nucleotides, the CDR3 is TGCGCCAGCAGCTCCCCCGACAGGGGGGGGTTTGAAGCTTTCTTT.

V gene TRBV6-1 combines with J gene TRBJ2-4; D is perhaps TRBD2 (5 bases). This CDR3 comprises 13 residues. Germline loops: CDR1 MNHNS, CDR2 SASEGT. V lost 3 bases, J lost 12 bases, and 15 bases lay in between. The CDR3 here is CASSDRFGVHQYF. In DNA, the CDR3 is TGTGCCAGCAGTGATCGGTTCGGGGTTCATCAGTACTTC.

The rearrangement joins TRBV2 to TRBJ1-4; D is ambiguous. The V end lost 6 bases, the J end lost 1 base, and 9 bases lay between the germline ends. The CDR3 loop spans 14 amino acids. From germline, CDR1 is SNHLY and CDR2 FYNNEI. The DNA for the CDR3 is TGTGCCAGCAGGAGGACTAAAACTAATGAAAAACTGTTTTTT. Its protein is CASRRTKTNEKLFF.

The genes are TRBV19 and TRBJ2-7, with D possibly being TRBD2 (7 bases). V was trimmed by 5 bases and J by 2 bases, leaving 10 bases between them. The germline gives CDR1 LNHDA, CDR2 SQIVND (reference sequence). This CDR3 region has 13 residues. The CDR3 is CASSPGGPYEQYF. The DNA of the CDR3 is TGTGCCAGTAGTCCCGGGGGGCCCTACGAGCAGTACTTC.

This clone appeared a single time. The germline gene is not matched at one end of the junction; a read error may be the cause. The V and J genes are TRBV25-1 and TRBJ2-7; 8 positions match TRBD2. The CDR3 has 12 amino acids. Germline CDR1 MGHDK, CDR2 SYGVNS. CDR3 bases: TGTGCCAGCAAGTCCGGGCCGGGACTAGTCGAGTTC. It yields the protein CASKSGPGLVEF.

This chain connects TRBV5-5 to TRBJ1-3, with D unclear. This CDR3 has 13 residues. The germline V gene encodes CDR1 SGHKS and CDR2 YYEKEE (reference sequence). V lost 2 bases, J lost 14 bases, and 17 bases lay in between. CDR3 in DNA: TGTGCCAGCAGCTTTAGTGAGGGAAACATCCTATATTTT. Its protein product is CASSFSEGNILYF. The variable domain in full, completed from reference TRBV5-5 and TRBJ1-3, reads DAGVTQSPTHLIKTRGQQVTLRCSPISGHKSVSWYQQVLGQGPQFIFQYYEKEERGRGNFPDRFSARQFPNYSSELNVNALLLGDSALYLCASSFSEGNILYFGEGSWLTVV.

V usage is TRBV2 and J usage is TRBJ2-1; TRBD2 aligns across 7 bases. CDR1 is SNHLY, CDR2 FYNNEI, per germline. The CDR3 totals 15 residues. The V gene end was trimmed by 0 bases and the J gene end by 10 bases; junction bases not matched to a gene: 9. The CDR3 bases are TGTGCCAGCAGTGAAGCCGGGGGGTTCGGGGGAGAGCAGTTCTTC. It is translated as CASSEAGGFGGEQFF.

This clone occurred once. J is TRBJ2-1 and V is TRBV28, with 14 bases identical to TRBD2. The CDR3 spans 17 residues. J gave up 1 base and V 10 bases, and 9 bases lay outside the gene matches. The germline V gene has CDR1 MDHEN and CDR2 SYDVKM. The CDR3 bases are TGTGCCACCGGGACTAGCGGGAGTACCAGGTCCTACAATGAGCAGTTCTTC. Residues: CATGTSGSTRSYNEQFF.

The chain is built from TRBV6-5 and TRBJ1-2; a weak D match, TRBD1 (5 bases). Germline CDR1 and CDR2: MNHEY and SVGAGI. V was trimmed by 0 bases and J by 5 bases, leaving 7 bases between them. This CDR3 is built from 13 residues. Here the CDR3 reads CASSYSEGYGYTF. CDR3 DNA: TGTGCCAGCAGTTACTCGGAGGGGTATGGCTACACCTTC.

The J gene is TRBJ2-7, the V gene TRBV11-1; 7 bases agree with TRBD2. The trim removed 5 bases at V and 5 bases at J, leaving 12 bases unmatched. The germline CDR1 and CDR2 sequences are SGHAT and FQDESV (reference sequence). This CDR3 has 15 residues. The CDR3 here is CASSGSRGVAHEQYF. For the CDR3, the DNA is TGTGCCAGCAGCGGCTCCCGGGGGGTAGCTCACGAGCAGTACTTC.

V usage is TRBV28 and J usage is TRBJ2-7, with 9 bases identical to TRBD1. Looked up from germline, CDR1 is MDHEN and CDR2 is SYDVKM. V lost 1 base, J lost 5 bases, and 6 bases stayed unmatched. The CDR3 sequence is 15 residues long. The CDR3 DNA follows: TGTGCCAGCAGTTTATTGGGGACAGGGTTTGACGAGCAGTACTTC. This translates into CASSLLGTGFDEQYF. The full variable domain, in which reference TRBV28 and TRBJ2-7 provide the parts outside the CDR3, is DVKVTQSSRYLVKRTGEKVFLECVQDMDHENMFWYRQDPGLGLRLIYFSYDVKMKEKGDIPEGYSVSREKKERFSLILESASTNQTSMYLCASSLLGTGFDEQYFGPGTRLTVT.

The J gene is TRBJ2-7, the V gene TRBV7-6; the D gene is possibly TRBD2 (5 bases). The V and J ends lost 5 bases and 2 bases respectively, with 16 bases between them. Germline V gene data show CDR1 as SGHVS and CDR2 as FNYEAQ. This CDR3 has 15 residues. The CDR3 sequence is CASSEILGSAYEQYF. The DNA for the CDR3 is TGTGCCAGCAGCGAAATACTAGGGAGTGCCTACGAGCAGTACTTC.

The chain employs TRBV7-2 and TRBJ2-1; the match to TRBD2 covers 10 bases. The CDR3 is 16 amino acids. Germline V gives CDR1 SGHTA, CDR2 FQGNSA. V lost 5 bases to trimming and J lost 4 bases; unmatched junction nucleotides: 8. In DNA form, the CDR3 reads TGTGCCAGCAGCCCTTCTAGCGGGGGTAATTACAATGAGCAGTTCTTC. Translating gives CASSPSSGGNYNEQFF.